The present T cell receptor beta chain was sequenced within a study of cytomegalovirus exposure and HLA in healthy donors. Across the study: A previous analysis identified 100 million or so unique TCR beta sequences derived from about 180 million T cells. Findings and caveats of the study: A later analysis linked a missense variant in DCLRE1C to the trimming of TCR beta V and J genes. As a later analysis revealed, the rate of TCR association differed by HLA locus, with DRB1 most and HLA-C fewest.

In the PCR, 60 Vbeta and 13 Jbeta primers were used. Generated by immunoSEQ multiplex PCR, the TCRdb table keeps only in-frame clones and is missing some. The sample lists around 140,000 clones, over 70% occurring once. Germline V gene data show CDR1 as LNHDA and CDR2 as SQIVND (reference sequence). The CDR3 is made up of 14 amino acids. Trimming removed 0 bases at V and 8 bases at J, with 11 bases between. In regard to this clone: Its matching antigen is unknown.

This rearrangement joins TRBV19 to TRBJ2-4, with D unresolved. The source material was PBMCs. The receptor was derived from a man aged 25 to 45 in good health and CMV-seronegative. The CDR3 nucleotides are TGTGCCAGTAGTATAGAAGGTAGCCTGGACATTCAGTACTTC. It translates to CASSIEGSLDIQYF.